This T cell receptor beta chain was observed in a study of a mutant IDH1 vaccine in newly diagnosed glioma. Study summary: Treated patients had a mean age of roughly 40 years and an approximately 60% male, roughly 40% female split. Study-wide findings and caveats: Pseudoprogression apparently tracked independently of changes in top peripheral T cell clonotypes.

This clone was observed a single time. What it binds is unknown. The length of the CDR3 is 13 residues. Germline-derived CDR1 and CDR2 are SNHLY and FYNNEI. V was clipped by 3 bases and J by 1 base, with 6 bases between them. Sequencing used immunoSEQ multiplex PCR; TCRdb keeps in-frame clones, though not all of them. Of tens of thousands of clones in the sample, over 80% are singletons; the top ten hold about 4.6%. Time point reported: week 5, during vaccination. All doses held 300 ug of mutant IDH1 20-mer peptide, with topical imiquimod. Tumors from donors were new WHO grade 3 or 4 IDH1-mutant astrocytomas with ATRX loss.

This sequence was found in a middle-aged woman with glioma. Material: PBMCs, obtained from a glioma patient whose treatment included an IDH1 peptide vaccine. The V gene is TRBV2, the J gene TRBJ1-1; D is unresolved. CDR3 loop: CASSEEGNTEAFF. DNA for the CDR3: TGTGCCAGCAGTGAGGAGGGGAACACTGAAGCTTTCTTT.